This record concerns one TCR beta chain sequence. Its cognate antigen is unknown. Healthy Caucasians alone served as donors. The sample originates from a study of identical twins. After template switching added a universal primer site, the resulting cDNA carried unique molecular identifiers. TCRdb called the 5' RACE reads again in MiXCR, with one record for every CDR3 protein. Altogether 1.5 million to 2 million distinct CDR3 sequences are present, under 35% being singletons, with the ten largest covering more than 0.25%. With 5 bases clipped from V and 1 base from J, the junction kept 19 bases outside the gene matches. CDR1 and CDR2 from the germline V gene are MNHNS and SASEGT. The CDR3 is made up of 20 amino acids. Findings of the study overall: Invariant MAIT and iNKT cells could partly confound zero-insertion analyses. The more abundant beta clonotypes in cord blood had fewer insertions, and memory repertoires did not show this.

The J gene is TRBJ2-3, the V gene TRBV6-1; the match to TRBD1 covers 9 bases. The TCR originated in a newborn girl in good health. The sequenced sample consisted of cord blood. CDR3 region: CASSIPPGTGQPTRTDTQYF. The CDR3, as DNA: TGTGCCAGCAGTATTCCCCCTGGGACAGGGCAGCCGACCCGCACAGATACGCAGTATTTT.